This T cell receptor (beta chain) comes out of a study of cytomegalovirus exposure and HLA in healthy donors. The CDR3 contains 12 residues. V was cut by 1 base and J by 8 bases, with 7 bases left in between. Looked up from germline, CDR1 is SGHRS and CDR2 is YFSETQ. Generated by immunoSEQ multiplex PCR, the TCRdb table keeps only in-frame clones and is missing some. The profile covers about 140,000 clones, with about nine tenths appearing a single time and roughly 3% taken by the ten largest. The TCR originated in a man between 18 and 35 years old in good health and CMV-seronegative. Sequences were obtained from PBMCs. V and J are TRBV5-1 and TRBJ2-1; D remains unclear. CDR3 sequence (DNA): TGCGCCAGCAGCTTGAGAGGCGATGAGCAGTTCTTC. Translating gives CASSLRGDEQFF. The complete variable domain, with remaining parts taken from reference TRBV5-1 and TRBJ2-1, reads KAGVTQTPRYLIKTRGQQVTLSCSPISGHRSVSWYQQTPGQGLQFLFEYFSETQRNKGNFPGRFSGRQFSNSRSEMNVSTLELGDSALYLCASSLRGDEQFFGPGTRLTVL.